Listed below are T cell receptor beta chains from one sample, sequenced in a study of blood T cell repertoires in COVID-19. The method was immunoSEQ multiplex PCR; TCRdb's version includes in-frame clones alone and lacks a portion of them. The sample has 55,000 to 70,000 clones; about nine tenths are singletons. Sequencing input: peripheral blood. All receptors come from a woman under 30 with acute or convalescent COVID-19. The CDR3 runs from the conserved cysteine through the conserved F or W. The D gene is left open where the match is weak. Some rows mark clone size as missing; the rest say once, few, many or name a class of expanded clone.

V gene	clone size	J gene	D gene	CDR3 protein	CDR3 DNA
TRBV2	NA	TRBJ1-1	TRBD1	CASRQGADLEAFF	TGTGCCAGCAGGCAGGGGGCGGACCTTGAAGCTTTCTTT
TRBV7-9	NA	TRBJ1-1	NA	CASRNTENTEAFF	TGTGCCAGCAGGAATACAGAAAACACTGAAGCTTTCTTT
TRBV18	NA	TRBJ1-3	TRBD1	CASSPQTGEAGNTIYF	TGTGCCAGCTCACCGCAAACAGGGGAAGCTGGAAACACCATATATTTT
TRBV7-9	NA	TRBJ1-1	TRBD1	CASSLGQGATEAFF	TGTGCCAGCAGCTTAGGACAGGGGGCCACTGAAGCTTTCTTT
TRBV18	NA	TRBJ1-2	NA	CASSPLGETNYGYTF	TGTGCCAGCTCACCATTAGGGGAAACTAACTATGGCTACACCTTC
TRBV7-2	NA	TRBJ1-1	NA	CASSTGWVSEAFF	TGTGCCAGCAGCACGGGTTGGGTGTCTGAAGCTTTCTTT
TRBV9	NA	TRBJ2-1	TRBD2	CASNQRGLNEQFF	TGTGCCAGCAACCAGCGGGGCCTCAATGAGCAGTTCTTC
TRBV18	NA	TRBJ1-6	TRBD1	CASSTYTGVNSPLHF	TGTGCCAGCTCAACCTACACAGGGGTCAATTCACCCCTCCACTTT
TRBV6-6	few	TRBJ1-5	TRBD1	CASSYSVDRGQPQHF	TGTGCCAGCAGTTACTCCGTGGACAGGGGTCAGCCCCAGCATTTT
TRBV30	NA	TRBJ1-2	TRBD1	CAWSTQGVYTF	TGTGCCTGGAGTACACAGGGGGTCTACACCTTC
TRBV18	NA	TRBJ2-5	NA	CASSPPGFQETQYF	TGTGCCAGCTCACCCCCGGGTTTCCAAGAGACCCAGTACTTC
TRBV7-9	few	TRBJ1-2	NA	CASSPEGIYGYTF	TGTGCCAGCAGCCCGGAGGGGATCTATGGCTACACCTTC
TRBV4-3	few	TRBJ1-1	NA	CASSQDLSGTEAFF	TGCGCCAGCAGCCAAGACTTATCAGGGACTGAAGCTTTCTTT
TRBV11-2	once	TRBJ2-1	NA	CASSLRGVNEQFF	TGTGCCAGCAGCTTAAGAGGAGTGAATGAGCAGTTCTTC
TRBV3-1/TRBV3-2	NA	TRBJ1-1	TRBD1	CASSQVDRIAEAFF	TGTGCCAGCAGCCAGGTGGACAGGATCGCTGAAGCTTTCTTT
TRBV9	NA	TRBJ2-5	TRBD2	CASSVGWGLAGGSETQYF	TGTGCCAGCAGCGTAGGCTGGGGACTAGCGGGGGGTTCTGAGACCCAGTACTTC
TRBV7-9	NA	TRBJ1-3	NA	CASSLSGIRNTIYF	TGTGCCAGCAGCCTGTCGGGGATTCGTAACACCATATATTTT
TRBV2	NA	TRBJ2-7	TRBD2	CASSAPTSGRSGQYF	TGTGCCAGCAGTGCCCCGACTAGCGGGAGATCGGGGCAGTACTTC
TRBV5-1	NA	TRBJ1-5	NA	CASSLTGTSNQPQHF	TGCGCCAGCAGCTTGACAGGGACTAGCAATCAGCCCCAGCATTTT
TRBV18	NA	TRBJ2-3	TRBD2	CASSLISGNTDTQYF	TGTGCCAGCTCACTTATTAGCGGGAACACAGATACGCAGTATTTT
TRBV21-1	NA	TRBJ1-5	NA	CASTPLGGGQRQPQHF	TGTGCCAGCACCCCACTCGGGGGGGGGCAGAGGCAGCCCCAGCATTTT
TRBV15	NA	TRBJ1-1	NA	CATSRATGLNTEAFF	TGTGCCACCAGCAGAGCCACAGGGTTGAACACTGAAGCTTTCTTT
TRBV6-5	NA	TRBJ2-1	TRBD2	CASSWGLAGVNEQFF	TGTGCCAGCAGTTGGGGACTAGCGGGAGTGAATGAGCAGTTCTTC
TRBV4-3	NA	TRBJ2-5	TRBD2	CASSQGSGGRETQYF	TGCGCCAGCAGCCAAGGGTCCGGGGGGAGGGAGACCCAGTACTTC
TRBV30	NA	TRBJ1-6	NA	CAWSVAGFYNSPLHF	TGTGCCTGGAGTGTGGCGGGGTTCTATAATTCACCCCTCCACTTT
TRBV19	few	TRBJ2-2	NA	CASSIGGLRIGELFF	TGTGCCAGTAGTATAGGAGGGCTAAGAATTGGGGAGCTGTTTTTT
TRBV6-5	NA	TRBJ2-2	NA	CASSYVVGVNTGELFF	TGTGCCAGCAGTTATGTGGTGGGAGTGAACACCGGGGAGCTGTTTTTT
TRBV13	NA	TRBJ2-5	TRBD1	CASSSRQGSETQYF	TGTGCCAGCAGCTCAAGACAGGGGTCGGAGACCCAGTACTTC
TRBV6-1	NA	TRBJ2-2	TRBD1	CASRETPDRLTGELFF	TGTGCCAGCAGAGAAACCCCGGACAGGCTGACCGGGGAGCTGTTTTTT
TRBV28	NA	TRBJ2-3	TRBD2	CASSLSGGPLIFDTQYF	TGTGCCAGCAGTTTATCGGGGGGGCCTTTGATTTTCGATACGCAGTATTTT
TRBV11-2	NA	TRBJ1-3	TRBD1	CASSLDRGLGNTIYF	TGTGCCAGCAGCTTGGACAGGGGGCTTGGAAACACCATATATTTT
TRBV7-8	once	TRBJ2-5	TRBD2	CASSSLVGSGRAGSETQYF	TGTGCCAGCAGCTCGCTTGTCGGTAGCGGGAGGGCCGGTTCTGAGACCCAGTACTTC
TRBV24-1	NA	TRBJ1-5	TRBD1	CATSDTTDRGFWDSNQPQHF	TGTGCCACCAGTGATACCACGGACAGGGGATTTTGGGATAGCAATCAGCCCCAGCATTTT
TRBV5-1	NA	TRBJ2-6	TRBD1	CASRWGQGSSGANVLTF	TGCGCCAGCAGGTGGGGACAGGGAAGTTCTGGGGCCAACGTCCTGACTTTC
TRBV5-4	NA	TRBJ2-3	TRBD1	CASSLRTGDTDTQYF	TGTGCCAGCAGCTTACGGACAGGGGACACAGATACGCAGTATTTT
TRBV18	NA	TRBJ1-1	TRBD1	CASSPGQANTEAFF	TGTGCCAGCTCACCAGGACAGGCTAACACTGAAGCTTTCTTT
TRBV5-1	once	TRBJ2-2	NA	CASSSNGRQANTGELFF	TGCGCCAGCAGCTCTAACGGGCGACAGGCGAACACCGGGGAGCTGTTTTTT
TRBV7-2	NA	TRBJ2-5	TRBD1	CASSPDRGLETQYF	TGTGCCAGCAGCCCTGACAGGGGGCTGGAGACCCAGTACTTC
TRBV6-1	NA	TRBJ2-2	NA	CASSEASAGILNTGELFF	TGTGCCAGCAGTGAAGCTTCGGCAGGGATCCTGAACACCGGGGAGCTGTTTTTT
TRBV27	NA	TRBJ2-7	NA	CASSLSVAYEQYF	TGTGCCAGCAGTTTATCCGTGGCTTACGAGCAGTACTTC
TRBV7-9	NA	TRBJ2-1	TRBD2	CASSPRAGTSGSGYNEQFF	TGTGCCAGCAGCCCCCGAGCCGGGACTAGCGGTTCAGGGTACAATGAGCAGTTCTTC
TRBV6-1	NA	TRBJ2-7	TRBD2	CASSEAGLAGREQYF	TGTGCCAGCAGTGAAGCAGGGCTAGCGGGAAGGGAGCAGTACTTC